This T cell receptor beta chain originates from a study of blood T cell repertoires in COVID-19. Study background: The cDNA or gDNA used as material had been derived from T cells, B-cell-depleted T cells, or PBMCs.

The length of the CDR3 is 15 residues. With 1 base clipped from V and 2 bases from J, the junction kept 4 bases outside the gene matches. Looked up from germline, CDR1 is SEHNR and CDR2 is FQNEAQ (reference sequence). Assay: immunoSEQ multiplex PCR; the TCRdb copy retains only in-frame clones and omits some. The table lists hundreds of thousands of clones, around 85% of them singletons. V usage is TRBV7-9 and J usage is TRBJ1-1; 7 nucleotides match TRBD1. This TCR derives from a woman aged 18-30 years with acute or convalescent COVID-19. The sample taken for sequencing was peripheral blood. The CDR3 sequence is CASSLVGTVNTEAFF. CDR3 coding DNA: TGTGCCAGCAGCTTAGTGGGGACAGTCAACACTGAAGCTTTCTTT.